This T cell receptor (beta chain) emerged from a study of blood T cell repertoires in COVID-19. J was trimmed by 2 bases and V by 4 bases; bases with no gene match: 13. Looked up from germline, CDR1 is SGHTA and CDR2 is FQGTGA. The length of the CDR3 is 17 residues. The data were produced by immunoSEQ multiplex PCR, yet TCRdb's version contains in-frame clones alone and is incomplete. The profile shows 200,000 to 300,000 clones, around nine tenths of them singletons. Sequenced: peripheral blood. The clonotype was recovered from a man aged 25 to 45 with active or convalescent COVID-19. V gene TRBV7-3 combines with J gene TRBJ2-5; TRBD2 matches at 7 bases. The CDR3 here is CASSSAGGAGVQETQYF. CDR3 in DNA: TGTGCCAGCAGCTCGGCCGGAGGTGCGGGGGTTCAAGAGACCCAGTACTTC.